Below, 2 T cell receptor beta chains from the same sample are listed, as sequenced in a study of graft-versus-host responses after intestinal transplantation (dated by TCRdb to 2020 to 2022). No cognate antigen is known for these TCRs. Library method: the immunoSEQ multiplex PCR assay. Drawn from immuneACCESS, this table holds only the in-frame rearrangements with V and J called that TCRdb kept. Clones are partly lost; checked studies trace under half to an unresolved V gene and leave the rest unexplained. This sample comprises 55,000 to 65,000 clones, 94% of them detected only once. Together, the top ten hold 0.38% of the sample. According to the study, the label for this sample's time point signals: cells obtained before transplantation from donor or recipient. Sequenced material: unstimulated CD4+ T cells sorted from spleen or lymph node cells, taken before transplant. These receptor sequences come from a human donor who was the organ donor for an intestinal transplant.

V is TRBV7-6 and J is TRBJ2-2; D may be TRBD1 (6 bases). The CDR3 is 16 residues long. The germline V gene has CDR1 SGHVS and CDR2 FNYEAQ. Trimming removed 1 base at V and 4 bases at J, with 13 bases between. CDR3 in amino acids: CASSLVRDTFTGELFF. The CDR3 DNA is TGTGCCAGCAGCTTAGTGAGGGACACCTTCACCGGGGAGCTGTTTTTT.

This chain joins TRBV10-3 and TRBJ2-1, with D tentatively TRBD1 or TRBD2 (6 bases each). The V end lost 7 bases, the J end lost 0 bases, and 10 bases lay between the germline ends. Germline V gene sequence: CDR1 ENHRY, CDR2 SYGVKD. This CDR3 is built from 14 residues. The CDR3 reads CAIKGGGSYNEQFF. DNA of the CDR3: TGTGCCATCAAAGGAGGGGGCTCCTACAATGAGCAGTTCTTC.